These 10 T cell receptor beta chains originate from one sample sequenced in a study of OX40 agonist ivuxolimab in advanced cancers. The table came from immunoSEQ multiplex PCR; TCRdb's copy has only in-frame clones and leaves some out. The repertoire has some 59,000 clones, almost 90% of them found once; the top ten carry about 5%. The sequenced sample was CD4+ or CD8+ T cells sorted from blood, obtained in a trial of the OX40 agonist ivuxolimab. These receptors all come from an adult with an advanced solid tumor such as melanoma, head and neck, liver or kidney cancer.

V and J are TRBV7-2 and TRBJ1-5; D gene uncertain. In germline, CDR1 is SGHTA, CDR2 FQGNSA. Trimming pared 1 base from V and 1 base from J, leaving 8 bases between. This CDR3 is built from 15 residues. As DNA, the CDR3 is TGTGCCAGCAGCTTAGTGCTCGGAAGCAATCAGCCCCAGCATTTT. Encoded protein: CASSLVLGSNQPQHF.

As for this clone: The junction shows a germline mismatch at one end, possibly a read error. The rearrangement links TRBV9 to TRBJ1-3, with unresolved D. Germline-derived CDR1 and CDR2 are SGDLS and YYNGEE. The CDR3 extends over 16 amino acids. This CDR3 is CAISAGAGPSGNTIYF. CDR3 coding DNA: TGTGCCATCAGCGCGGGAGCAGGTCCCTCTGGAAACACCATATATTTT.

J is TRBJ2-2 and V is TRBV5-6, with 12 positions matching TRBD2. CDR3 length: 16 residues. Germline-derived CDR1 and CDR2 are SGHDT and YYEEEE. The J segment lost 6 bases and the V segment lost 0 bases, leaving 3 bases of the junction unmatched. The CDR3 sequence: CASSLASGRASGELFF. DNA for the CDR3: TGTGCCAGCAGCTTGGCTAGCGGGAGGGCCTCCGGGGAGCTGTTTTTT.

The CDR3 region has the DNA TGTGCCAGCAGTCGGACAGGAGGGTTCTATAATTCACCCCTCCACTTT. Its protein is CASSRTGGFYNSPLHF. V usage is TRBV14 and J usage is TRBJ1-6; 7 bases are shared with TRBD1. Germline lookup yields CDR1 SGHDN and CDR2 FVKESK. This CDR3 comprises 16 residues. V lost 6 bases, J lost 3 bases, and 8 bases stayed unmatched.

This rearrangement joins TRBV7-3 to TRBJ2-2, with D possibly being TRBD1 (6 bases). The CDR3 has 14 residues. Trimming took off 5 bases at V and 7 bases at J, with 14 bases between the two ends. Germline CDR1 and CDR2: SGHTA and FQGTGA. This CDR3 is CASSPGTINGELFF. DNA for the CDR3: TGTGCCAGCAGCCCCGGGACAATCAACGGGGAGCTGTTTTTT. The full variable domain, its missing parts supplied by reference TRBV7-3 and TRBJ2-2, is GAGVSQTPSNKVTEKGKYVELRCDPISGHTALYWYRQSLGQGPEFLIYFQGTGAADDSGLPNDRFFAVRPEGSVSTLKIQRTERGDSAVYLCASSPGTINGELFFGEGSRLTVL.

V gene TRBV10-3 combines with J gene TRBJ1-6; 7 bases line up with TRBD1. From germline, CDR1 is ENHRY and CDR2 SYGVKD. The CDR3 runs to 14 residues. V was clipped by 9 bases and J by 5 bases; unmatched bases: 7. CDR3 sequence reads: CAISSGTDNSPLHF. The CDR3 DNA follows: TGTGCCATATCCTCCGGGACAGATAATTCACCCCTCCACTTT.

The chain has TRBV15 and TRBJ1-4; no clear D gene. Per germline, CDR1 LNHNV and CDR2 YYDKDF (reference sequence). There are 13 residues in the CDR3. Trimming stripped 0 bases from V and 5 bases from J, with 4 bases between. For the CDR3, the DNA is TGTGCCACCAGCAGAGATTGGAATGAAAAACTGTTTTTT. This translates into CATSRDWNEKLFF.

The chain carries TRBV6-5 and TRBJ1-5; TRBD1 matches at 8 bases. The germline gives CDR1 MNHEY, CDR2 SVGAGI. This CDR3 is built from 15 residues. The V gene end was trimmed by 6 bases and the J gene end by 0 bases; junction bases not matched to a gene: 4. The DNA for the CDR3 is TGTGCCAGCAGCCCGGACAGGGTTAGCAATCAGCCCCAGCATTTT. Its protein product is CASSPDRVSNQPQHF.

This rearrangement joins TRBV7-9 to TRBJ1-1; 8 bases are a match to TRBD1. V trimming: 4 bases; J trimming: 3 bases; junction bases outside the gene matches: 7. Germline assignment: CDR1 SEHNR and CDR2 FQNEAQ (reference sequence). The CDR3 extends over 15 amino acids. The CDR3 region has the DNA TGTGCCAGCAGCTACTCGACAGGGGTGGACACTGAAGCTTTCTTT. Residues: CASSYSTGVDTEAFF.

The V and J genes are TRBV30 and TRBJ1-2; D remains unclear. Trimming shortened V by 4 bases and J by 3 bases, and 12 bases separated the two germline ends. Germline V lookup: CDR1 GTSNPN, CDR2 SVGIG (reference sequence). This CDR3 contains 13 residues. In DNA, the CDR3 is TGTGCCTGGACCGTCCAGGTCTACTATGGCTACACCTTC. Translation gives CAWTVQVYYGYTF.